This record covers a single TCR beta chain. Nominally healthy donors were sampled, though unrecorded immune exposures were likely. The PCR ran on 60 Vbeta and 13 Jbeta primers. The repertoire was sequenced with immunoSEQ multiplex PCR; TCRdb's copy has only in-frame clones and lacks some. The table includes some 120,000 clones, roughly 66% detected once. This sample was taken from a study of cytomegalovirus exposure and HLA in healthy donors. Looked up from germline, CDR1 is KGHSH and CDR2 is LQKENI. V lost 6 bases, J lost 0 bases, and 14 bases lay in between. The CDR3 covers 16 residues. The chain recombines TRBV18 with TRBJ1-4; D unresolved. The TCR was taken from a woman in her thirties in good health and CMV-seronegative. The material sequenced was PBMCs. The CDR3 is CASSTAGQTTNEKLFF. The DNA for the CDR3 is TGTGCCAGCTCCACGGCGGGCCAAACAACTAATGAAAAACTGTTTTTT.